These T cell receptor beta chains were read from a single sample in a study of blood T cells in healthy people across ages. TCRdb passed the 5' RACE reads through MiXCR, listing each CDR3 protein once. The sample lists 700,000 to 850,000 distinct CDR3 sequences, about 34% seen once, with around 13% in the top ten. What was sequenced was blood. Every receptor here comes from a man aged 18 to 35 in good health. CDR3s include the opening cysteine and the closing phenylalanine or tryptophan. Fields, in order: CDR3 length, J gene, D gene, V gene, CDR3 protein. D genes are given only for firm matches.

>14|TRBJ1-5|NA|TRBV7-9
CASSSDGAGQPQHF
>15|TRBJ2-7|NA|TRBV11-2
CASSLGSDLGNEQYF
>16|TRBJ1-5|NA|TRBV7-2
CASSRDVVGSNQPQHF
>16|NA|TRBD1|TRBV6-7
CASTTRKTGGDETQYF
>17|TRBJ2-7|TRBD1|TRBV5-6
CASSGGTGGFSYNEQYF
>12|TRBJ2-5|NA|TRBV7-2
CASSFNMGEQYF
>16|NA|TRBD2|TRBV7-8
CASSFGASGAYNEQYF
>16|TRBJ1-6|NA|TRBV20-1
CSAWGSEGSYNSPPHF
>13|TRBJ1-1|NA|TRBV30
CASSGLRNTEAFF
>11|TRBJ2-7|NA|TRBV29-1
CSVQDSYEQYF
>14|TRBJ1-5|NA|TRBV7-2
CASSLGSFNQPQHF
>15|TRBJ1-6|TRBD1|TRBV10-3
CAIRDRGSYNSPLHF
>14|TRBJ1-5|TRBD1|TRBV12-3/TRBV12-4
CASSYGQEIQPQHF
>14|TRBJ2-7|NA|TRBV5-1
CASSPVAAGGEQYF
>17|TRBJ1-5|NA|TRBV12-3/TRBV12-4
CASSLGTMSYSNQPQHF
>12|TRBJ2-3|TRBD1|TRBV6-5
CASRKQGDTQYF
>18|TRBJ2-5|TRBD1|TRBV5-1
CASSRGQGVSSRLETQYF
>17|TRBJ2-3|NA|TRBV20-1
CSASPQNIRGPTDTQYF
>16|TRBJ2-3|NA|TRBV11-2
CASSLLKRRDTDTRYF
>13|TRBJ2-1|NA|TRBV24-1
CATSDFEDDEQFF
>16|TRBJ1-5|NA|TRBV6-2/TRBV6-3
CASSYGGGYSNQPQHF
>13|TRBJ2-5|NA|TRBV5-1
CASSLVPNNEQYF
>12|TRBJ2-1|NA|TRBV20-1
CSASDPYNEQFF
>17|TRBJ2-1|TRBD2|TRBV20-1
CSARTSGGASKHNEQFF
>16|TRBJ2-1|TRBD1|TRBV7-2
CASSLAGTGFDNEQFF
>16|TRBJ2-3|NA|TRBV7-2
CASSSQQSRVTDTQYF
>16|TRBJ1-1|TRBD1|TRBV7-8
CASSPRAGGANTEAFF
>13|TRBJ1-1|NA|TRBV12-3/TRBV12-4
CASSKLGRDEAFF
>13|TRBJ1-6|NA|TRBV20-1
CSAAGLMNSPLHF
>13|TRBJ1-2|TRBD1|TRBV12-3/TRBV12-4
CASSLQGGYGYTF
>20|TRBJ1-2|NA|TRBV9
CASSFRHGAVGTPSSTGYTF
>16|TRBJ2-1|TRBD2|TRBV2
CASSEVASGGAQEQFF
>12|TRBJ1-6|NA|TRBV7-2
CASSLTGSPLHF
>16|TRBJ2-1|TRBD2|TRBV4-1
CASSQRLAGGVNEQFF
>16|TRBJ2-3|TRBD2|TRBV12-3/TRBV12-4
CASSLRWTSGTNTQYF
>18|TRBJ1-6|NA|TRBV15
CATSRDRQGGIHNSPLHF
>16|TRBJ1-1|NA|TRBV5-1
CASSLALSRGNTEAFF
>13|TRBJ1-2|NA|TRBV7-2
CASSPLGAYGYTF
>15|TRBJ2-5|TRBD2|TRBV20-1
CSAREPAGGRETQYF
>13|TRBJ2-7|NA|TRBV12-3/TRBV12-4
CASSDTGSYEQYF
>14|TRBJ1-1|TRBD1|TRBV12-3/TRBV12-4
CASIPTGVNTEAFF
>15|TRBJ2-1|TRBD1|TRBV2
CASRDRGREKETQFF
>18|TRBJ1-1|NA|TRBV21-1
CASSKGPPADRGFTEAFF
>15|TRBJ2-3|TRBD1|TRBV5-1
CTSSLGQESTDTQYF
>14|TRBJ1-1|NA|TRBV19
CASIDPGQNTEAFF
>14|TRBJ2-7|NA|TRBV10-3
CAISGTMGAGEQYF
>17|TRBJ2-6|NA|TRBV3-1
CASSQAPTPTGANVLTF
>11|TRBJ1-1|NA|TRBV29-1
CSVELGTEAFF
>12|TRBJ1-5|NA|TRBV6-1
CASSEFGQPQHF
>15|TRBJ1-6|TRBD1|TRBV27
CASSRQGVANSPLHF
>19|TRBJ2-1|TRBD1|TRBV4-3
CASSPKTGVSRSSYNEQFF
>15|TRBJ1-2|TRBD1|TRBV27
CASSSLGGPAYGYTF
>15|TRBJ2-2|NA|TRBV5-1
CASSFEGWGTGELFF
>15|TRBJ1-2|NA|TRBV4-3
CASSQGAGNDYGYTF
>11|TRBJ1-1|NA|TRBV12-3/TRBV12-4
CASSSSHEAFF